The clone carrying this TCR beta chain has only a few counts. The antigen is unknown. The data were obtained in a study of T-cell memory formation after mild COVID-19. General study points: Confirmation of SARS-CoV-2 specificity was lacking for second-wave clones peaking day 37. Contracting clones, day 15 to 85, had balanced CD4/CD8, and later expanders favored CD4+. Within pre-infection memory, some responding clones were found, suggesting cross-reactive memory joined.

After 5'RACE with constant-segment primers, TCR alpha and TCR beta cDNA libraries carrying sample barcodes and UMIs were obtained. TCRdb passed the 5' RACE reads through MiXCR, listing each CDR3 protein once. The sample has about 84,000 distinct CDR3 sequences, approximately 13% seen once. The receptor comes from an adult woman who had mild COVID-19 (a few samples of this study predate the infection). Cell type and time point are not known. Specimen: PBMCs or a T cell subset sorted from them (not recorded which).

This CDR3 is CSAREREGLSTDTQYF. Here the CDR3 DNA reads TGCAGTGCTAGAGAACGGGAGGGGCTCAGCACAGATACGCAGTATTTT. The V and J genes are TRBV20-1 and TRBJ2-3; TRBD2 matches 8 bases. The CDR3 runs to 16 residues. Germline lookup yields CDR1 DFQATT and CDR2 SNEGSKA (reference sequence). J lost 0 bases, V lost 0 bases, and 5 bases had no gene match.